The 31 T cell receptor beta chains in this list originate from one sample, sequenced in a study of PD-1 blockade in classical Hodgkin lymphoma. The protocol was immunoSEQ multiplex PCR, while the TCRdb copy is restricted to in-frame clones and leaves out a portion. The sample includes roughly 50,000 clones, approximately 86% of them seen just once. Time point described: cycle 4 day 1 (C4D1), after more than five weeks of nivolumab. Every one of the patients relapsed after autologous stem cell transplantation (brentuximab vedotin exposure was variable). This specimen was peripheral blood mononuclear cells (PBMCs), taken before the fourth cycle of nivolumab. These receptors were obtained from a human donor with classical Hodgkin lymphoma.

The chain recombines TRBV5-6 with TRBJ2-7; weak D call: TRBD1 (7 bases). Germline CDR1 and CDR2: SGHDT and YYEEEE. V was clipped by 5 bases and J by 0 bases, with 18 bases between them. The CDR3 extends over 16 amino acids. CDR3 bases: TGTGCCAGCAGGCCGACCTACAGGGGACTCTCCTACGAGCAGTACTTC. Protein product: CASRPTYRGLSYEQYF.

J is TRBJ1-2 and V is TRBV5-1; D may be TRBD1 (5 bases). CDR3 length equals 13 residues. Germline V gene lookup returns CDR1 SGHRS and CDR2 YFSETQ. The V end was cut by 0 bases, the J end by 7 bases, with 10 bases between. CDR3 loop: CASSLDGGGGYTF. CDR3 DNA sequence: TGCGCCAGCAGCTTGGATGGCGGGGGTGGCTACACCTTC.

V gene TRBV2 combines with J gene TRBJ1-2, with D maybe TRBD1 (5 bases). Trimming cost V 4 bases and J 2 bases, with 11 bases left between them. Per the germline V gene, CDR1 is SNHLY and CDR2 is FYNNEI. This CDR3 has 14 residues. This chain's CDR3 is CASSALAGNYGYTF. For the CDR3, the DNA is TGTGCCAGCAGTGCTCTAGCAGGGAACTATGGCTACACCTTC.

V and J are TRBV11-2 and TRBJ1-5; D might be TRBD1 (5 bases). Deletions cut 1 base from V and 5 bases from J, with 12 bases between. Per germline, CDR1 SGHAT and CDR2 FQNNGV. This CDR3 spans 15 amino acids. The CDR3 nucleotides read TGTGCCAGCAGCTTAGGCGAAGGGGTAGATCAGCCCCAGCATTTT. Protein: CASSLGEGVDQPQHF. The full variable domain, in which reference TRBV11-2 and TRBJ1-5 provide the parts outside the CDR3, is EAGVAQSPRYKIIEKRQSVAFWCNPISGHATLYWYQQILGQGPKLLIQFQNNGVVDDSQLPKDRFSAERLKGVDSTLKIQPAKLEDSAVYLCASSLGEGVDQPQHFGDGTRLSIL.

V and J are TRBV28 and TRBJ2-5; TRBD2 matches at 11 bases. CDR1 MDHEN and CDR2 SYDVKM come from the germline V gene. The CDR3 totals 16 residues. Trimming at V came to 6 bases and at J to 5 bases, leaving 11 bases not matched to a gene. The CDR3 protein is CASSPLQLAGVETQYF. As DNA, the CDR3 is TGTGCCAGCAGCCCCCTTCAACTAGCGGGAGTGGAGACCCAGTACTTC.

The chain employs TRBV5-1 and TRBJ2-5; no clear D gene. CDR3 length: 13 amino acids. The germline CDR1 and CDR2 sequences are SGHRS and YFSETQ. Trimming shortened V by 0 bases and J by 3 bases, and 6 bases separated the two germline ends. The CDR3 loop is CASSLVGKETQYF. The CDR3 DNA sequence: TGCGCCAGCAGCTTGGTGGGAAAAGAGACCCAGTACTTC.

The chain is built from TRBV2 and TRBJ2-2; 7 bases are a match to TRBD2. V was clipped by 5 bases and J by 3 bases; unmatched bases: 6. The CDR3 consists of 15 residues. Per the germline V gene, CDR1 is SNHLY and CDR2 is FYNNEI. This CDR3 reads CASSWTRLDTGELFF. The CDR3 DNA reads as TGTGCCAGCAGTTGGACTAGACTGGACACCGGGGAGCTGTTTTTT.

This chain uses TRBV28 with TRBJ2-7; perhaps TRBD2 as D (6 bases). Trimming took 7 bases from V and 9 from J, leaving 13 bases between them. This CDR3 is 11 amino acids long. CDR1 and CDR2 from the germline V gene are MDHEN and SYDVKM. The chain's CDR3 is CASKTRYWQYF. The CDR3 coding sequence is TGTGCCAGCAAGACTAGGTACTGGCAGTACTTC.

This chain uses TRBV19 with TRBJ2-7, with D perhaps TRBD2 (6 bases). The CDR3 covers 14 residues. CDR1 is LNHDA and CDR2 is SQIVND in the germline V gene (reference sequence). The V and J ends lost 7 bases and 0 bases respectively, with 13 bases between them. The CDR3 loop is CASTPSVNSYEQYF. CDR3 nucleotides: TGTGCCAGTACCCCTAGCGTAAACTCCTACGAGCAGTACTTC.

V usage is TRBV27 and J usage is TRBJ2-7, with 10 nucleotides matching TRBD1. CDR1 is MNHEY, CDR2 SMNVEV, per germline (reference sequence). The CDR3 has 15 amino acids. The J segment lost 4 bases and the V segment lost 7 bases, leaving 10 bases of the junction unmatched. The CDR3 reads CASKPGQGKGYEQYF. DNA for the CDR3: TGTGCCAGCAAGCCGGGACAGGGGAAGGGATACGAGCAGTACTTC.

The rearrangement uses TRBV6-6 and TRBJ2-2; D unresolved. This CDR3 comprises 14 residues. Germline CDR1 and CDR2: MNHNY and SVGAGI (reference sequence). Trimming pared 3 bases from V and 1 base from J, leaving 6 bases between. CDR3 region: CASSYQENTGELFF. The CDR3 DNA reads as TGTGCCAGCAGTTATCAGGAGAACACCGGGGAGCTGTTTTTT.

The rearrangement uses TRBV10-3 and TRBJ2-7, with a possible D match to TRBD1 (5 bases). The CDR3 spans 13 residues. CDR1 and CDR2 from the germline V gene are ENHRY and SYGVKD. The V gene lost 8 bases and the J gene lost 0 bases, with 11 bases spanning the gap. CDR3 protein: CAIVDTYSYEQYF. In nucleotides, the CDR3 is TGTGCCATCGTGGACACCTACTCCTACGAGCAGTACTTC.

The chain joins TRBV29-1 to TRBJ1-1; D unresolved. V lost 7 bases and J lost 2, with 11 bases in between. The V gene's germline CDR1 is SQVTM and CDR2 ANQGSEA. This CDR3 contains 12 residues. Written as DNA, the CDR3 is TGCAGCGCCCAGAGGGAAAACACTGAAGCTTTCTTT. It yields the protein CSAQRENTEAFF.

The CDR3 loop reads CASSLEAGEGWETQYF. For the CDR3, the DNA is TGCGCCAGCAGCTTGGAAGCGGGAGAAGGTTGGGAGACCCAGTACTTC. V is TRBV5-1 and J is TRBJ2-5; 8 bases align to TRBD2. The ends lost 0 bases at V and 5 bases at J; junction bases unmatched: 9. Germline values: CDR1 SGHRS, CDR2 YFSETQ. The CDR3 length is 16 residues.

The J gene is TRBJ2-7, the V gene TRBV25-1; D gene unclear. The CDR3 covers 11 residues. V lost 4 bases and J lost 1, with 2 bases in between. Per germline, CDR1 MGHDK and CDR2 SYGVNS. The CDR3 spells CASSGSYEQYF. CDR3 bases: TGTGCCAGCAGTGGGTCCTACGAGCAGTACTTC.

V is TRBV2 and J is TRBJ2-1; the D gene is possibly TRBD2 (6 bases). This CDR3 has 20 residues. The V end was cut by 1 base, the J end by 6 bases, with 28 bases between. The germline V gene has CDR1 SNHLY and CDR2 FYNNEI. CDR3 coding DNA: TGTGCCAGCAGTGAAGTGTCCGTGTTCGGGTTTGGGGGGTTGGGCAATGAGCAGTTCTTC. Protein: CASSEVSVFGFGGLGNEQFF. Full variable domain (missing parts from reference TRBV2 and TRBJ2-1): EPEVTQTPSHQVTQMGQEVILRCVPISNHLYFYWYRQILGQKVEFLVSFYNNEISEKSEIFDDQFSVERPDGSNFTLKIRSTKLEDSAMYFCASSEVSVFGFGGLGNEQFFGPGTRLTVL.

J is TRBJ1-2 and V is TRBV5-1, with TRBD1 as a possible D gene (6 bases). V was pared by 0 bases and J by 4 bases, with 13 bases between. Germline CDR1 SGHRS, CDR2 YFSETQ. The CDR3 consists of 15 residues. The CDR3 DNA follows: TGCGCCAGCAGCTTGGAGGGGGACATCCGCTATGGCTACACCTTC. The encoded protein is CASSLEGDIRYGYTF.

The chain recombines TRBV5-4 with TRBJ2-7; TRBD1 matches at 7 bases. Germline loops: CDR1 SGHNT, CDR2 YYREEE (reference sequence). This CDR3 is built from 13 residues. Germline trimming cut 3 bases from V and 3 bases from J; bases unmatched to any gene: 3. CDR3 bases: TGTGCCAGCAGCTGGGGGACAGACTACGAGCAGTACTTC. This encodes CASSWGTDYEQYF.

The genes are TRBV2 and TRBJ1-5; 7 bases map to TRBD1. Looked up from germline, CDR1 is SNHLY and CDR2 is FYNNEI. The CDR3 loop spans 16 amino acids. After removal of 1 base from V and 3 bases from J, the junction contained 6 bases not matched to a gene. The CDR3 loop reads CASSEGRGNDNQPQHF. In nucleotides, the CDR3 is TGTGCCAGCAGTGAAGGCAGGGGGAATGACAATCAGCCCCAGCATTTT.

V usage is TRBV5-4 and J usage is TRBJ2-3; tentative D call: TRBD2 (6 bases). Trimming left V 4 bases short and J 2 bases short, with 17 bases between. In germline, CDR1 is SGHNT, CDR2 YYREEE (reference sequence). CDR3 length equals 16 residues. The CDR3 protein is CASSPRQRGLTDTQYF. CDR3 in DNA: TGTGCCAGCAGCCCCCGACAGAGGGGACTCACAGATACGCAGTATTTT.

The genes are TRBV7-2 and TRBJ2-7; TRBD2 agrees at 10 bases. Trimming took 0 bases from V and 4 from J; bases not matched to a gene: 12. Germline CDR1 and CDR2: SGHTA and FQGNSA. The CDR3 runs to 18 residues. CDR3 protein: CASSLAELGNSGGYEQYF. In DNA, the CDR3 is TGTGCCAGCAGCTTAGCGGAGTTGGGCAATAGCGGGGGGTACGAGCAGTACTTC.

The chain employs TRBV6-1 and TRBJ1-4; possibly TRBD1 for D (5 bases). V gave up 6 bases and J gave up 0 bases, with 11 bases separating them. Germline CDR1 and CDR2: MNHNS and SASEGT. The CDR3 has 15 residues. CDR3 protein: CASSLQVATNEKLFF. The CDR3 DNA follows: TGTGCCAGCAGCTTACAGGTTGCAACTAATGAAAAACTGTTTTTT.

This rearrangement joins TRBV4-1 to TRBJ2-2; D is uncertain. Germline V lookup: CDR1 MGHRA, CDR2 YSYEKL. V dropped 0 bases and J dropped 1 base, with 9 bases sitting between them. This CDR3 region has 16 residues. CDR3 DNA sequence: TGCGCCAGCAGCCAAGATTCCGGTCGGAACACCGGGGAGCTGTTTTTT. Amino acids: CASSQDSGRNTGELFF.

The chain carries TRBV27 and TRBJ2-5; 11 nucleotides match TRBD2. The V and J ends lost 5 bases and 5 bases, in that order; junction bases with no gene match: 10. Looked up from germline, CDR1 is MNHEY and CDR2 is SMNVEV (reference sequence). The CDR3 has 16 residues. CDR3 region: CASSLLAGGPLETQYF. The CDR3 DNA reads TGTGCCAGCAGTCTATTAGCGGGAGGGCCTTTGGAGACCCAGTACTTC.

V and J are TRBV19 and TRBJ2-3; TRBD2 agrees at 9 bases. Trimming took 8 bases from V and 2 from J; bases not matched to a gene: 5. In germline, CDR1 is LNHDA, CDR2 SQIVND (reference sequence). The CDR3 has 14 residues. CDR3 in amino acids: CASASGAYTDTQYF. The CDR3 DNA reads TGTGCCAGTGCTAGCGGGGCGTACACAGATACGCAGTATTTT.

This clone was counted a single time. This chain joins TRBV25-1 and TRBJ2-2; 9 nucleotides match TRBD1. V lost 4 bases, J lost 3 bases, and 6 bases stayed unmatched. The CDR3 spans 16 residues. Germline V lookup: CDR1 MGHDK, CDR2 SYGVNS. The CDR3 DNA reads TGTGCCAGCAGTGGAAGGGGACAGGGCGACACCGGGGAGCTGTTTTTT. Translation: CASSGRGQGDTGELFF.

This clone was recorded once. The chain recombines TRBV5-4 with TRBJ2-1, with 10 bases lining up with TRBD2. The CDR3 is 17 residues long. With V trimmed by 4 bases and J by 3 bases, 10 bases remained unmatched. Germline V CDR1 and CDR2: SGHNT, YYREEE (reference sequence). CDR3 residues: CASSIGDTSGDYNEQFF. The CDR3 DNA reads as TGTGCCAGCAGCATTGGCGACACTAGCGGGGACTACAATGAGCAGTTCTTC.

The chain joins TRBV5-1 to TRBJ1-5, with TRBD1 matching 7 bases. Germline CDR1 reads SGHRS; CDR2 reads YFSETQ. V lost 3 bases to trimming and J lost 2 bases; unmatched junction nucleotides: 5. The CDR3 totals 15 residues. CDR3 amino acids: CASSYSGTGNQPQHF. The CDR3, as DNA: TGCGCCAGCAGCTACTCCGGGACAGGCAATCAGCCCCAGCATTTT. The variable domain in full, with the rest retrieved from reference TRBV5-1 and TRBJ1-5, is KAGVTQTPRYLIKTRGQQVTLSCSPISGHRSVSWYQQTPGQGLQFLFEYFSETQRNKGNFPGRFSGRQFSNSRSEMNVSTLELGDSALYLCASSYSGTGNQPQHFGDGTRLSIL.

CDR3 in DNA: TGTGCCAGCAGCCCCCTCAGGAACTATGGCTACACCTTC. It codes for CASSPLRNYGYTF. This chain joins TRBV6-5 and TRBJ1-2; D uncertain. This CDR3 is 13 amino acids long. V lost 6 bases and J lost 2, with 10 bases in between. Germline lookup yields CDR1 MNHEY and CDR2 SVGAGI.

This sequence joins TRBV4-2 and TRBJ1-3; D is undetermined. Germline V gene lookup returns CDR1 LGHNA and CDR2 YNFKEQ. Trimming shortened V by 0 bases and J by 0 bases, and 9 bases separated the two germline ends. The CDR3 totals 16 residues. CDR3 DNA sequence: TGTGCCAGCAGCCAAGATTCACCGGCCTCTGGAAACACCATATATTTT. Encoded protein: CASSQDSPASGNTIYF.

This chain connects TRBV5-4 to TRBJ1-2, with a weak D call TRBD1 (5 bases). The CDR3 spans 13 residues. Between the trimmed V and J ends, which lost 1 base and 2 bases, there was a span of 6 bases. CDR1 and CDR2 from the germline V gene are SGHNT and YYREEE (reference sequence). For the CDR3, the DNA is TGTGCCAGCAGCTTGAGGGGCAACTATGGCTACACCTTC. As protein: CASSLRGNYGYTF.